These 10 T cell receptor beta chains were all obtained from the same sample, sequenced in a study of T cells in Graves' hyperthyroidism and ophthalmopathy. Amplification of TCR beta CDR3 regions was performed using RNA transcripts as template. During a first-round RT-PCR of the TCR CDR3, the HTBI primer set was used. A single record per CDR3 protein comes from TCRdb applying MiXCR to the multiplex PCR reads. The profile shows a few hundred thousand distinct CDR3 sequences, roughly 20% of them singletons. The sample comprised blood. The receptors stem from a man aged 50 to 59 with Graves' ophthalmopathy.

This clonotype came up many times. The rearrangement links TRBV28 to TRBJ2-1, with TRBD2 matching 9 bases. The CDR3 is 16 amino acids. V trimming: 4 bases; J trimming: 7 bases; junction bases outside the gene matches: 11. Germline V lookup: CDR1 MDHEN, CDR2 SYDVKM. The CDR3 DNA reads TGTGCCAGCAGTTCCCCCTCTAGCGGGAAGTTTAATGAGCAGTTCTTC. This gives the protein CASSSPSSGKFNEQFF.

This clonotype was seen repeatedly, ten times or more. This chain links TRBV3-1 with TRBJ2-1; 8 bases are shared with TRBD2. This CDR3 comprises 15 residues. V lost 4 bases to trimming and J lost 5 bases; unmatched junction nucleotides: 7. Germline CDR1 reads LGHDT; CDR2 reads YNNKEL (reference sequence). This CDR3 is CASSPRGRGDNEQFF. The CDR3 region has the DNA TGTGCCAGCAGCCCCAGAGGGCGGGGGGACAATGAGCAGTTCTTC.

At least ten counts were recorded for this clonotype. This chain links TRBV28 with TRBJ2-2; 13 bases map to TRBD2. This CDR3 region has 17 residues. Germline CDR1 and CDR2: MDHEN and SYDVKM. J gave up 8 bases and V 3 bases, and 9 bases lay outside the gene matches. The DNA for the CDR3 is TGTGCCAGCAGTTTCCAGCGGACTAGCGGGAGCTCTGGGGAGCTGTTTTTT. Encoded protein: CASSFQRTSGSSGELFF.

V and J are TRBV20-1 and TRBJ2-7; TRBD2 agrees at 10 bases. The CDR3 runs 15 residues. Germline CDR1 DFQATT, CDR2 SNEGSKA (reference sequence). V lost 2 bases and J lost 2; bases outside the gene matches: 6. The CDR3 DNA is TGCAGTGCTAGATCTACTAGCGGGACGACCTACGAGCAGTACTTC. It specifies CSARSTSGTTYEQYF.

There are many counts of this clonotype. The chain is built from TRBV12-3 or TRBV12-4 and TRBJ2-7; D not certain. V lost 3 bases and J 3 bases, leaving 9 bases between the germline ends. The CDR3 consists of 13 residues. The CDR3 nucleotides are TGTGCCAGCAGTTTTTTGCAGGTCTACGAGCAGTACTTC. This encodes CASSFLQVYEQYF.

This clonotype was recorded at least ten times. The V call is TRBV20-1, the J call TRBJ2-3, with unresolved D. The CDR3 is 15 amino acids. Trimming shortened V by 4 bases and J by 1 base, and 15 bases separated the two germline ends. Germline-derived CDR1 and CDR2 are DFQATT and SNEGSKA (reference sequence). CDR3 nucleotides: TGCAGTGCTACCGGTGTTGGCGGAGGCACAGATACGCAGTATTTT. It is translated as CSATGVGGGTDTQYF.

The gene calls are TRBV27 and TRBJ2-1, with D possibly being TRBD1 (6 bases). Germline CDR1 and CDR2: MNHEY and SMNVEV (reference sequence). V lost 7 bases and J lost 5, with 15 bases in between. The CDR3 covers 14 residues. The CDR3 loop is CASNTGTNNNEQFF. The CDR3, as DNA: TGTGCCAGCAACACCGGGACAAACAACAATGAGCAGTTCTTC.

This chain joins TRBV15 and TRBJ2-7; the D is unclear. V was cut by 3 bases and J by 5 bases, with 11 bases left in between. CDR1 and CDR2 (germline): LNHNV, YYDKDF (reference sequence). The CDR3 consists of 13 residues. For the CDR3, the DNA is TGTGCCACCAGCAGGCAAGAGAACGACGAGCAGTACTTC. Translating gives CATSRQENDEQYF.

This clonotype was detected many times. The chain carries TRBV27 and TRBJ2-5; the match to TRBD2 covers 10 bases. V lost 5 bases to trimming and J lost 5 bases; unmatched junction nucleotides: 17. Germline CDR1 MNHEY, CDR2 SMNVEV (reference sequence). CDR3 size: 18 residues. CDR3 residues: CASSPPPASGRAGETQYF. In nucleotides, the CDR3 is TGTGCCAGCAGTCCACCTCCTGCCAGCGGGAGGGCCGGGGAGACCCAGTACTTC.

This clonotype was found a few times. V is TRBV4-1 and J is TRBJ1-2; D call uncertain. The length of the CDR3 is 14 residues. V was pared by 0 bases and J by 4 bases, with 9 bases between. Germline V gives CDR1 MGHRA, CDR2 YSYEKL. For the CDR3, the DNA is TGCGCCAGCAGCCAAGAGGACGGTTCCTATGGCTACACCTTC. Amino acids: CASSQEDGSYGYTF.